Listed below are T cell receptor beta chains from one sample, sequenced in a study of blood T cell repertoires in COVID-19. The protocol was immunoSEQ multiplex PCR, while the TCRdb copy is restricted to in-frame clones and leaves out a portion. Here the sample spans over 600,000 clones, over 80% being singletons. Source material: peripheral blood. The receptors were gathered from a woman under 30 with acute or convalescent COVID-19. Each CDR3 is given with its conserved first and last residue. The D gene is left open where the match is weak. For some rows the clone size is stated as once, few or many, or as a class when expanded; others skip it.

d_gene | j_gene | abundance | v_gene | CDR3aa | CDR3nt
. | TRBJ2-2 | . | TRBV7-2 | CASSPGRTGELFF | TGTGCCAGCAGCCCGGGTCGAACCGGGGAGCTGTTTTTT
TRBD2 | TRBJ2-7 | . | TRBV23-1 | CASSQLQSGGTYEQYF | TGCGCCAGCAGTCAACTCCAATCCGGGGGGACCTACGAGCAGTACTTC
. | TRBJ1-2 | . | TRBV30 | CAWTLRRVRDYGYTF | TGTGCCTGGACCCTTCGGAGGGTTAGGGACTATGGCTACACCTTC
. | TRBJ1-5 | . | TRBV5-3 | CARRVGCTDFGNQPQHF | TGTGCCCGCCGGGTCGGATGTACCGACTTTGGTAATCAGCCCCAGCATTTT
. | TRBJ1-5 | . | TRBV7-2 | CASSLGEAKSNQPQHF | TGTGCCAGCAGCTTAGGGGAGGCCAAGAGCAATCAGCCCCAGCATTTT
. | TRBJ1-1 | . | TRBV24-1 | CATSDSGKIAEAFF | TGTGCCACCAGTGATTCAGGGAAGATTGCTGAAGCTTTCTTT
. | TRBJ2-7 | . | TRBV5-1 | CASSLTVAYEQYF | TGCGCCAGCAGCTTGACGGTCGCCTACGAGCAGTACTTC
. | TRBJ2-2 | . | TRBV24-1 | CATSEVWTASGELFF | TGTGCCACCAGTGAGGTATGGACAGCGAGCGGGGAGCTGTTTTTT
. | TRBJ1-5 | . | TRBV3-1/TRBV3-2 | CASSQFNSNQPQHF | TGTGCCAGCAGCCAGTTCAATAGCAATCAGCCCCAGCATTTT
TRBD2 | TRBJ2-1 | . | TRBV6-4 | CASSRTSGGNEQFF | TGTGCCAGCTCTCGGACTAGCGGGGGCAATGAGCAGTTCTTC
TRBD2 | TRBJ2-1 | . | TRBV6-2/TRBV6-3 | CASSYRLTSADSEQFF | TGTGCCAGCAGTTACCGCCTGACTAGCGCGGACAGTGAGCAGTTCTTC
TRBD1 | TRBJ1-1 | . | TRBV4-1 | CASSQGGGTGIEAFF | TGCGCCAGCAGCCAGGGGGGTGGGACAGGCATTGAAGCTTTCTTT
TRBD1 | TRBJ1-1 | . | TRBV6-5 | CASSSRQGAGTEAFF | TGTGCCAGCAGTTCACGCCAGGGGGCTGGCACTGAAGCTTTCTTT
. | TRBJ2-3 | . | TRBV6-1 | CASSEALGDTQYF | TGTGCCAGCAGTGAAGCGCTAGGAGATACGCAGTATTTT
TRBD1 | TRBJ2-7 | . | TRBV11-3 | CASSPQTTGGEQYF | TGTGCCAGCAGCCCGCAAACGACAGGGGGTGAGCAGTACTTC
. | TRBJ1-6 | . | TRBV10-2 | CASSEEAAPPLHF | TGCGCCAGCAGTGAAGAAGCGGCACCACCCCTCCACTTT
. | TRBJ1-1 | . | TRBV7-9 | CASSFVRNTEAFF | TGTGCCAGCAGCTTCGTCAGGAACACTGAAGCTTTCTTT
. | TRBJ1-2 | few | TRBV5-4 | CASSLSDTGYTF | TGTGCCAGCAGCTTGTCAGACACCGGCTACACCTTC
. | TRBJ1-6 | . | TRBV5-6 | CASSLHAAPLHF | TGTGCCAGCAGCTTGCATGCAGCACCCCTCCACTTT
. | TRBJ2-6 | . | TRBV30 | CAWTRTGSHSSGANVLTF | TGTGCCTGGACCCGGACGGGGTCACACTCCTCTGGGGCCAACGTCCTGACTTTC
. | TRBJ1-4 | . | TRBV2 | CASREEGNEKLFF | TGTGCCAGCAGGGAGGAGGGTAATGAAAAACTGTTTTTT
. | TRBJ2-7 | . | TRBV25-1 | CASSGWGVSSYEQYF | TGTGCCAGCAGTGGGTGGGGGGTGAGTTCCTACGAGCAGTACTTC
. | TRBJ1-5 | once | TRBV19 | CASSTTGQRRDQPQHF | TGTGCCAGTAGTACTACAGGACAAAGGAGGGATCAGCCCCAGCATTTT
. | TRBJ2-3 | . | TRBV27 | CASSFGDTQYF | TGTGCCAGCAGTTTCGGAGATACGCAGTATTTT
. | TRBJ2-2 | . | TRBV24-1 | CATSDEAGAVWTGELFF | TGTGCCACCAGTGATGAGGCAGGGGCTGTGTGGACCGGGGAGCTGTTTTTT
. | TRBJ2-3 | . | TRBV6-5 | CASNDSSHTDTQYF | TGTGCCAGCAACGACAGCTCTCACACAGATACGCAGTATTTT
. | TRBJ1-1 | once | TRBV5-1 | CASSSGQNSEAFF | TGCGCCAGCAGCTCCGGACAGAACAGTGAAGCTTTCTTT
. | TRBJ2-3 | once | TRBV5-4 | CASSADRSTDTQYF | TGTGCCAGCAGCGCCGACAGGAGCACAGATACGCAGTATTTT
. | TRBJ1-3 | . | TRBV6-5 | CASSRTGNTIYF | TGTGCCAGCAGCAGAACTGGAAACACCATATATTTT